This T cell receptor (beta chain) was documented in a study of CD8+ T cells in alopecia areata. Study overall: The drug, oral tofacitinib, was given to treated patients at 5 to 10 mg twice daily.

Notes on this clone: The target antigen is unknown.

Isolated RNA was reverse transcribed into cDNA used as the sequencing template. Method: immunoSEQ multiplex PCR; TCRdb's copy keeps in-frame clones and lacks some. The sample has about 120,000 clones; around 56% are singletons. Study-wide points: In scalp and blood, many expanded lesional clones persisted during tofacitinib.

J was trimmed by 4 bases and V by 4 bases; bases with no gene match: 8. The CDR3 is made up of 16 amino acids. Germline V gene sequence: CDR1 SGHNT, CDR2 YYREEE (reference sequence). Sample treatment: oral pan-JAK inhibitor, 5-10 mg twice daily. This clonotype was obtained from a human donor with alopecia areata. This chain links TRBV5-4 with TRBJ2-1, with 10 bases aligning to TRBD2. The sample consisted of CD4+ T cells sorted from blood, taken at week 4, from a patient treated with tofacitinib. In DNA, the CDR3 is TGTGCCAGCAGCCCATCTAGCGGGAGTCTTTACAATGAGCAGTTCTTC. Its translation: CASSPSSGSLYNEQFF.